Listed below are T cell receptor beta chains from one sample, sequenced in a study of OX40 agonist ivuxolimab in advanced cancers. Assay used: immunoSEQ multiplex PCR; TCRdb lists only in-frame clones, some missing. The sample includes some 99,000 clones, roughly 94% of them seen just once. Sequences were derived from CD4+ or CD8+ T cells sorted from blood, sampled in a trial of the OX40 agonist ivuxolimab. These TCRs come from an adult with an advanced solid tumor such as melanoma, head and neck, liver or kidney cancer. The CDR3 runs from the conserved cysteine through the conserved F or W. A D gene is named only where the DNA matches it firmly. Clone size is given for some rows only: seen once, a few or many times, or a class if the clone is expanded.

d_call | clone_size | j_call | v_call | cdr3_aa | cdr3_nt
TRBD2 | - | TRBJ2-7 | TRBV5-4 | CASSSQSGLAGIDLDF | TGTGCCAGCAGCTCCCAGTCGGGACTAGCGGGAATAGATCTCGACTTC
- | few | TRBJ1-5 | TRBV7-9 | CASSLGASNQPQHF | TGTGCCAGCAGCTTAGGCGCCAGCAATCAGCCCCAGCATTTT
- | - | TRBJ2-5 | TRBV11-3 | CASSLMLWETQYF | TGTGCCAGCAGCTTAATGTTATGGGAGACCCAGTACTTC
- | - | TRBJ1-2 | TRBV28 | CASIPTGLYGYTF | TGTGCCAGCATTCCTACGGGGTTATATGGCTACACCTTC
- | - | TRBJ1-1 | TRBV6-4 | CASSDSRVPTEAFF | TGTGCCAGCAGTGACTCCAGGGTACCCACTGAAGCTTTCTTT
TRBD1 | - | TRBJ2-7 | TRBV6-5 | CASRLDRGYYEQYF | TGTGCCAGCAGACTCGACAGGGGGTATTACGAGCAGTACTTC
- | few | TRBJ1-6 | TRBV7-2 | CASSRVSPGSPLHF | TGTGCCAGCAGCCGGGTATCGCCCGGGTCACCCCTCCACTTT
TRBD1 | - | TRBJ2-7 | TRBV6-6 | CASSIQGLVYEQYF | TGTGCCAGCAGCATACAGGGGCTGGTATACGAGCAGTACTTC
TRBD1 | - | TRBJ1-2 | TRBV5-1 | CASRVGQGNYGYTF | TGCGCCAGCAGGGTGGGACAGGGAAATTATGGCTACACCTTC
- | - | TRBJ1-4 | TRBV7-9 | CASSSGGGVANEKLFF | TGTGCCAGCAGCTCTGGTGGCGGCGTAGCTAATGAAAAACTGTTTTTT
TRBD1 | - | TRBJ2-5 | TRBV10-3 | CAISAGQGTQETQYF | TGTGCCATCAGTGCGGGACAGGGGACCCAAGAGACCCAGTACTTC
- | few | TRBJ2-5 | TRBV14 | CASSQNRGGRETQYF | TGTGCCAGCAGCCAAAACAGGGGAGGCAGGGAGACCCAGTACTTC
TRBD1 | - | TRBJ1-1 | TRBV7-2 | CASSLAQGWTEAFF | TGTGCCAGCAGCTTAGCACAGGGGTGGACTGAAGCTTTCTTT
- | once | TRBJ2-2 | TRBV5-1 | CASSLGDLIPVDTGELFF | TGCGCCAGCAGCTTGGGGGACTTGATCCCAGTGGACACCGGGGAGCTGTTTTTT
- | - | TRBJ2-7 | TRBV6-5 | CASSQKNYEQYF | TGTGCCAGCAGTCAAAAGAACTACGAGCAGTACTTC
- | - | TRBJ1-1 | TRBV18 | CASSPPARVATEAFF | TGTGCCAGCTCACCACCGGCTCGGGTTGCGACTGAAGCTTTCTTT